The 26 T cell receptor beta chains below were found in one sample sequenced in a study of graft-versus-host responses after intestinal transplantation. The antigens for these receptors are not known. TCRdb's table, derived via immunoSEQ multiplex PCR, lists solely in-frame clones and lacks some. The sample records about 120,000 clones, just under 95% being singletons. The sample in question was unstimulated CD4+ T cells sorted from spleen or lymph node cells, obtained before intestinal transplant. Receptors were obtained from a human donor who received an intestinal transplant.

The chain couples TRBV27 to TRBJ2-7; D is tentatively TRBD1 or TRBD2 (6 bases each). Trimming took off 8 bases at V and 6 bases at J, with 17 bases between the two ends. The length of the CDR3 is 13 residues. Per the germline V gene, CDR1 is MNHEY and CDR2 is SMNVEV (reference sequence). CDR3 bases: TGTGCCAGCCGGGGGCAGGGGAGATCCGAGCAGTACTTC. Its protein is CASRGQGRSEQYF.

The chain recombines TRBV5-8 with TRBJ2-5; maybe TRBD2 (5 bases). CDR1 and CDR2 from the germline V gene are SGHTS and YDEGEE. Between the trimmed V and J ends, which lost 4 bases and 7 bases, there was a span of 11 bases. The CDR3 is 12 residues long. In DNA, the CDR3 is TGTGCCAGCAGCCGGGCTAGCCGGACCCAGTACTTC. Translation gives CASSRASRTQYF.

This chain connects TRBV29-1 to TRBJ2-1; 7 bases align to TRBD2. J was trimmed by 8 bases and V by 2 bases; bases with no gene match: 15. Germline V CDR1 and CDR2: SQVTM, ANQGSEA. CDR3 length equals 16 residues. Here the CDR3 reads CSVEWGSRGRRDEQFF. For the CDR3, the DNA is TGCAGCGTTGAATGGGGATCTCGCGGGAGACGCGATGAGCAGTTCTTC.

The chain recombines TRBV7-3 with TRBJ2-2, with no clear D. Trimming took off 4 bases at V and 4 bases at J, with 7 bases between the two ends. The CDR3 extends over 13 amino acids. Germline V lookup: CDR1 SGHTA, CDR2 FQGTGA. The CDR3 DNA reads TGTGCCAGCAGCTCCACGGTCACCGGGGAGCTGTTTTTT. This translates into CASSSTVTGELFF.

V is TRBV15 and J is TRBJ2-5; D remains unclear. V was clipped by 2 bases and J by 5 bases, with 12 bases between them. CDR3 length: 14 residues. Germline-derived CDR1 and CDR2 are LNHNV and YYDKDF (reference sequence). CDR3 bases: TGTGCCACCAGCAGATACGTCGAGAGCGAGACCCAGTACTTC. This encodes CATSRYVESETQYF.

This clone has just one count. CDR3 sequence: CASSRTATQYF. CDR3 nucleotide sequence: TGTGCCAGCAGCCGGACAGCCACCCAGTACTTC. The V and J genes are TRBV13 and TRBJ2-7, with D perhaps TRBD1 (6 bases). V lost 5 bases and J 10 bases, leaving 12 bases between the germline ends. The CDR3 has 11 residues. The germline CDR1 and CDR2 sequences are PRHDT and FYEKMQ (reference sequence).

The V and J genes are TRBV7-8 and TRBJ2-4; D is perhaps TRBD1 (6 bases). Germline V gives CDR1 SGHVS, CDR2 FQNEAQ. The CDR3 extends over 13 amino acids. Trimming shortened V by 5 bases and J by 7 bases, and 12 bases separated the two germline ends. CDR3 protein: CASSASQGNIQYF. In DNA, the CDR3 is TGTGCCAGCAGCGCCTCACAGGGTAACATTCAGTACTTC.

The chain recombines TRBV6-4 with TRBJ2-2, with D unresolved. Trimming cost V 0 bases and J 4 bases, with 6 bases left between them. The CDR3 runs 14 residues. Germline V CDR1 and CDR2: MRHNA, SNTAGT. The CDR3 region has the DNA TGTGCCAGCAGTGACTCGCCCGGCACCGGGGAGCTGTTTTTT. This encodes CASSDSPGTGELFF.

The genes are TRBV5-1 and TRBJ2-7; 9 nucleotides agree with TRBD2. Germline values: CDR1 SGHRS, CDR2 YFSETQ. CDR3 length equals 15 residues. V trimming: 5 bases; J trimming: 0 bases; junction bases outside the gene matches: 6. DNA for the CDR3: TGCGCCAGCAGTTTGAATAGCGGGAGCTCCTACGAGCAGTACTTC. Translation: CASSLNSGSSYEQYF. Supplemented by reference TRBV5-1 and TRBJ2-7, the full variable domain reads KAGVTQTPRYLIKTRGQQVTLSCSPISGHRSVSWYQQTPGQGLQFLFEYFSETQRNKGNFPGRFSGRQFSNSRSEMNVSTLELGDSALYLCASSLNSGSSYEQYFGPGTRLTVT.

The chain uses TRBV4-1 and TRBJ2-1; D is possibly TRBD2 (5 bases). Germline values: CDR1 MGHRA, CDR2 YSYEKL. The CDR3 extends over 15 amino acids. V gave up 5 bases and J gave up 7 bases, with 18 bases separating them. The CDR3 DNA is TGCGCCAGCAGCTTTAGAGGGAGAGAATGGAATGAGCAGTTCTTC. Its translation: CASSFRGREWNEQFF.

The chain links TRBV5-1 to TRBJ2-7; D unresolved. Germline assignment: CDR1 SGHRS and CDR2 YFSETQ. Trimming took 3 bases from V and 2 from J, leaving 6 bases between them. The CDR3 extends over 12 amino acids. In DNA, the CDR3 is TGCGCCAGCAGCTCCCAGGCCTACGAGCAGTACTTC. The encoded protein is CASSSQAYEQYF.

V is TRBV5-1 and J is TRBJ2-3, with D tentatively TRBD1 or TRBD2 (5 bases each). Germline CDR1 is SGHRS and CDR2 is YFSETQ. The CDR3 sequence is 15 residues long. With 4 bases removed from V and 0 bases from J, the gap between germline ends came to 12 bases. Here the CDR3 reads CASSLGDPSTDTQYF. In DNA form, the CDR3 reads TGCGCCAGCAGCCTGGGGGACCCTAGCACAGATACGCAGTATTTT.

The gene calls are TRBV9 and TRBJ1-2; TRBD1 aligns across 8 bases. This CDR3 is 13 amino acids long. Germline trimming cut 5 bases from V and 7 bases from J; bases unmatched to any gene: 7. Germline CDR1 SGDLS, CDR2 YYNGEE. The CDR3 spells CASRMTGVSGYTF. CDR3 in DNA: TGTGCCAGCAGGATGACAGGGGTTAGTGGCTACACCTTC.

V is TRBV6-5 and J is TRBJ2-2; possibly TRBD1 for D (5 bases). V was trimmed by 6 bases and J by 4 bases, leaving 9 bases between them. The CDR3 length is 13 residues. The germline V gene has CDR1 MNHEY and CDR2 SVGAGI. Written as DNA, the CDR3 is TGTGCCAGCAGCCTCAGGGTCACCGGGGAGCTGTTTTTT. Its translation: CASSLRVTGELFF.

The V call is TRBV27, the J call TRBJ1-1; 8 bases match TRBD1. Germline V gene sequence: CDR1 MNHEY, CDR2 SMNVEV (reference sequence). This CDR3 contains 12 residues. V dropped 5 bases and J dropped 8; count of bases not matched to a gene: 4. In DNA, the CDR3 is TGTGCCAGCAGTGTCCGGACAGGGGAAGCTTTCTTT. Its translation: CASSVRTGEAFF.

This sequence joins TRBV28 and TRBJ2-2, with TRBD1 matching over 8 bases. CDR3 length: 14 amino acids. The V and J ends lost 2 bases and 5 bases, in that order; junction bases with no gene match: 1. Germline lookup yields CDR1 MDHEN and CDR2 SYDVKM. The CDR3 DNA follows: TGTGCCAGCAGTTTAGACAGGGGAACCGGGGAGCTGTTTTTT. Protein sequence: CASSLDRGTGELFF.

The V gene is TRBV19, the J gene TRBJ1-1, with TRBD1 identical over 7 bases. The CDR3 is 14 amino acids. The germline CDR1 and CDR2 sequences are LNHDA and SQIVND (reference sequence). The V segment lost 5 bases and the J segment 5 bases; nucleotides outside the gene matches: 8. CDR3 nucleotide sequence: TGTGCCAGTAGTGAAAGACAGGGCAGGACTGAAGCTTTCTTT. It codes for CASSERQGRTEAFF. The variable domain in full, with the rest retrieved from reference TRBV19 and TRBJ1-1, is DGGITQSPKYLFRKEGQNVTLSCEQNLNHDAMYWYRQDPGQGLRLIYYSQIVNDFQKGDIAEGYSVSREKKESFPLTVTSAQKNPTAFYLCASSERQGRTEAFFGQGTRLTVV.

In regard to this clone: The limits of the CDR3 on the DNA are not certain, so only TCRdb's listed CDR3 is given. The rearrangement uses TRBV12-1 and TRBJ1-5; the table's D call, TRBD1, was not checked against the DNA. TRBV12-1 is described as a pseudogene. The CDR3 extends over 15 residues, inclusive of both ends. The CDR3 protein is CASSFGQGARQPQHF.

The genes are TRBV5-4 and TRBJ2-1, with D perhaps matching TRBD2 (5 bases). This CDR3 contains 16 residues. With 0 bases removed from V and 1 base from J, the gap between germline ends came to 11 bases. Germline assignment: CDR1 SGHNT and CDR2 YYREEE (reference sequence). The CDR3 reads CASSLGKRQSYNEQFF. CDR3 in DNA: TGTGCCAGCAGCTTGGGGAAGCGGCAGTCCTACAATGAGCAGTTCTTC.

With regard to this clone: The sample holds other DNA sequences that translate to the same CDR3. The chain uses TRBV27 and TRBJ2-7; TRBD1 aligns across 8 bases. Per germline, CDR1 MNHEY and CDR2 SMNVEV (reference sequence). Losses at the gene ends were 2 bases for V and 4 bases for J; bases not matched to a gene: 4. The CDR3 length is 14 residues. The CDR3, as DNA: TGTGCCAGCAGTTTAACAGGGGGTGGTTACGAGCAGTACTTC. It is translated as CASSLTGGGYEQYF.

CDR3 sequence reads: CASSSRGSNTEAFF. CDR3 DNA sequence: TGTGCCAGCAGCTCCCGGGGATCGAACACTGAAGCTTTCTTT. V usage is TRBV11-3 and J usage is TRBJ1-1, with D uncertain. V lost 4 bases and J lost 1, with 10 bases in between. Germline CDR1 reads SGHNT; CDR2 reads YENEEA. This CDR3 is 14 amino acids long.

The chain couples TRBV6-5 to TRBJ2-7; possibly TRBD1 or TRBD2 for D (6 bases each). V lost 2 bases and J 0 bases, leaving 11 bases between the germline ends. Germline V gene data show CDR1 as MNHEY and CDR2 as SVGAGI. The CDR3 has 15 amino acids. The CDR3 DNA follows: TGTGCCAGCAGTTACGGGGGGCAGCTCTCCTACGAGCAGTACTTC. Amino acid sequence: CASSYGGQLSYEQYF.

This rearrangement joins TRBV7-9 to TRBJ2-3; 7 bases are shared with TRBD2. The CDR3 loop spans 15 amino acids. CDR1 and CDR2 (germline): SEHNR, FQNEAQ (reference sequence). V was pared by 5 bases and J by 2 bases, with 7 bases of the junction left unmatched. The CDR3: CASSHRRGVTDTQYF. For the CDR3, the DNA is TGTGCCAGCAGCCACCGACGGGGGGTCACAGATACGCAGTATTTT.

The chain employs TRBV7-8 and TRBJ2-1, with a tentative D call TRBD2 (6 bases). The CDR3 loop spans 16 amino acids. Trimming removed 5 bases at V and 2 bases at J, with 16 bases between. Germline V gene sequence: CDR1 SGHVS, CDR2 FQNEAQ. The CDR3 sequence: CASSPRDWLTYNEQFF. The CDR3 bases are TGTGCCAGCAGCCCCCGGGACTGGTTGACCTACAATGAGCAGTTCTTC.

CDR3 loop: CASSDGPFGETQYF. The DNA of the CDR3 is TGTGCCAGCAGCGACGGACCCTTTGGAGAGACCCAGTACTTC. V gene TRBV7-8 combines with J gene TRBJ2-5, with unresolved D. Germline V gives CDR1 SGHVS, CDR2 FQNEAQ. V was clipped by 5 bases and J by 4 bases, with 14 bases between them. The CDR3 contains 14 residues. Looking up the rest from reference TRBV7-8 and TRBJ2-5 gives the full variable domain: GAGVSQSPRYKVAKRGQDVALRCDPISGHVSLFWYQQALGQGPEFLTYFQNEAQLDKSGLPSDRFFAERPEGSVSTLKIQRTQQEDSAVYLCASSDGPFGETQYFGPGTRLLVL.

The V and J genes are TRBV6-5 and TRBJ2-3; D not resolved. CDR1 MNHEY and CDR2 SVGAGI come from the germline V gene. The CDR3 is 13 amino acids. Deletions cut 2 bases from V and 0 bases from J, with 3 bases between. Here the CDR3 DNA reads TGTGCCAGCAGTTACACTAGCACAGATACGCAGTATTTT. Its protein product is CASSYTSTDTQYF.